The 4 T cell receptor beta chains presented below share a single source sample, sequenced in a study of identical twins. MiXCR, applied by TCRdb to the 5' RACE reads, yields one record per CDR3 protein. This table holds 200,000 to 250,000 distinct CDR3 sequences, about 7% found once. These data were likewise used in another study, on yellow fever vaccine responses in identical twins.

Specimen: memory (CD45RO+) T cells sorted from blood. All receptors come from a woman aged 18-29 years in good health.

J is TRBJ1-4 and V is TRBV20-1, with 12 bases that match TRBD1. V lost 6 bases, J lost 7 bases, and 18 bases stayed unmatched. Germline V gene data show CDR1 as DFQATT and CDR2 as SNEGSKA (reference sequence). The CDR3 consists of 18 residues. The CDR3 region is CSAALGTGGAGRAEKLFF. CDR3 sequence (DNA): TGCAGTGCCGCACTTGGGACAGGGGGCGCGGGAAGGGCTGAAAAACTGTTTTTT.

This clonotype has more than one count but fewer than ten. The rearrangement uses TRBV18 and TRBJ1-6, with 7 bases matching TRBD1. The V gene end was trimmed by 3 bases and the J gene end by 10 bases; junction bases not matched to a gene: 6. The CDR3 runs 14 residues. Looked up from germline, CDR1 is KGHSH and CDR2 is LQKENI. The CDR3 nucleotides are TGTGCCAGCTCACCGCGACAGGGAGAATCACCCCTCCACTTT. Its protein is CASSPRQGESPLHF. The full variable domain, its missing parts supplied by reference TRBV18 and TRBJ1-6, is NAGVMQNPRHLVRRRGQEARLRCSPMKGHSHVYWYRQLPEEGLKFMVYLQKENIIDESGMPKERFSAEFPKEGPSILRIQQVVRGDSAAYFCASSPRQGESPLHFGNGTRLTVT.

This clonotype was observed a few times. CDR3 region: CASSLEQGANTEAFF. Here the CDR3 DNA reads TGTGCCAGCAGCTTGGAACAGGGGGCCAACACTGAAGCTTTCTTT. The J gene is TRBJ1-1, the V gene TRBV5-4; 9 nucleotides agree with TRBD1. The ends lost 0 bases at V and 2 bases at J; junction bases unmatched: 2. The CDR3 has 15 amino acids. Germline V CDR1 and CDR2: SGHNT, YYREEE (reference sequence).

This clonotype was picked up many times. The chain is built from TRBV12-3 or TRBV12-4 and TRBJ2-7; possibly TRBD2 for D (5 bases). Trimming took 4 bases from V and 0 from J, leaving 22 bases between them. This CDR3 is 18 amino acids long. In nucleotides, the CDR3 is TGTGCCAGCAGTTCATCCGCCCCCTTTAGCGCCCCCTCCTACGAGCAGTACTTC. Encoded protein: CASSSSAPFSAPSYEQYF.